The sample holds a few counts of the clone carrying this TCR beta chain. Its antigen is still unknown. The data stem from a study of T cells in narcolepsy. Study summary: Enrolled donors included narcolepsy type 1 or type 2 patients and healthy controls. Broader study findings: No autoreactive T cell clone sequences appeared in some memory CD4+ repertoires. Reportedly, autoreactive clonotypes were serially detected in patients' blood but not controls'. Autoreactive HCRT-specific and TRIB2-specific clonotypes were marked in same-patient CSF-versus-blood CD4+ comparisons.

The CDR3 extends over 11 amino acids. V lost 5 bases, J lost 6 bases, and 7 bases lay in between. The V gene's germline CDR1 is SNHLY and CDR2 FYNNEI. Sequencing was performed with immunoSEQ multiplex PCR; in TCRdb, only in-frame clones are kept and a portion is missing. The table has around 24,000 clones, 80% to 90% seen once. The V gene is TRBV2, the J gene TRBJ1-1; no firm D call. The sequenced material came from CD45RA- memory CD4+ T cells from PBMCs. The sequence derives from a human donor with narcolepsy. The CDR3 sequence is CASSMISEAFF. As DNA, the CDR3 is TGTGCCAGCAGTATGATTTCTGAAGCTTTCTTT. The full variable domain, completed using reference TRBV2 and TRBJ1-1, is EPEVTQTPSHQVTQMGQEVILRCVPISNHLYFYWYRQILGQKVEFLVSFYNNEISEKSEIFDDQFSVERPDGSNFTLKIRSTKLEDSAMYFCASSMISEAFFGQGTRLTVV.